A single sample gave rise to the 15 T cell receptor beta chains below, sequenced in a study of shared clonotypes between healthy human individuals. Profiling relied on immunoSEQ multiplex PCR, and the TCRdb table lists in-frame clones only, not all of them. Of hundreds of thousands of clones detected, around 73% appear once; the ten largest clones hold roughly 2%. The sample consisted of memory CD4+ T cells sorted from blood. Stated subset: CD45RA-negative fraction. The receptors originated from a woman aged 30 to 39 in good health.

CDR3: CASSLGIIGETEAFF. The CDR3 region has the DNA TGCGCCAGCAGCTTGGGGATAATCGGCGAGACTGAAGCTTTCTTT. The rearrangement uses TRBV5-1 and TRBJ1-1; no clear D gene. The CDR3 loop spans 15 amino acids. The V and J ends lost 0 bases and 5 bases respectively, with 14 bases between them. Per germline, CDR1 SGHRS and CDR2 YFSETQ.

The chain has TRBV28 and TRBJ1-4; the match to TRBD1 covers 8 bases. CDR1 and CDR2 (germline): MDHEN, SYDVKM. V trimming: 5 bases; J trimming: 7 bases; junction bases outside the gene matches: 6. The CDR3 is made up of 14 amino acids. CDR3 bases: TGTGCCAGCAGTATGACAGGGGAATCTGAAAAACTGTTTTTT. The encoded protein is CASSMTGESEKLFF.

CDR3 protein: CASTQAGGLTEAFF. The DNA of the CDR3 is TGTGCCAGCACCCAGGCTGGGGGGCTCACTGAAGCTTTCTTT. The chain links TRBV28 to TRBJ1-1; perhaps TRBD1 as D (6 bases). This CDR3 has 14 residues. With 7 bases removed from V and 4 bases from J, the gap between germline ends came to 16 bases. CDR1 is MDHEN, CDR2 SYDVKM, per germline. The whole variable domain, filled in from reference TRBV28 and TRBJ1-1, reads DVKVTQSSRYLVKRTGEKVFLECVQDMDHENMFWYRQDPGLGLRLIYFSYDVKMKEKGDIPEGYSVSREKKERFSLILESASTNQTSMYLCASTQAGGLTEAFFGQGTRLTVV.

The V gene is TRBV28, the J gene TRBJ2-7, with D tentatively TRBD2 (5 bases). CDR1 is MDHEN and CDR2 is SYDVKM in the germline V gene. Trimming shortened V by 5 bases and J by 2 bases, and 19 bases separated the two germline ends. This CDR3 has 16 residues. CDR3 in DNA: TGTGCCAGCAGTCCCCGAGGGCCCACGGGGACCTACGAGCAGTACTTC. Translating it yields CASSPRGPTGTYEQYF.

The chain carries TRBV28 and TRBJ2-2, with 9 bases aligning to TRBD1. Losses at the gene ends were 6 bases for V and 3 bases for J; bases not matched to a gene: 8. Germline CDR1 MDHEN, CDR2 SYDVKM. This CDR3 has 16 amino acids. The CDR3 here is CASRRTGVEYTGELFF. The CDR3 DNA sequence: TGTGCCAGCAGGCGGACAGGGGTTGAGTACACCGGGGAGCTGTTTTTT.

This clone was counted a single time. The chain's CDR3 is CAWVRQLNTEAFF. CDR3 nucleotides: TGTGCCTGGGTCAGACAGTTGAACACTGAAGCTTTCTTT. The chain couples TRBV30 to TRBJ1-1, with D possibly TRBD1 on 5 matching bases. The length of the CDR3 is 13 residues. Trimming pared 5 bases from V and 0 bases from J, leaving 10 bases between. From germline, CDR1 is GTSNPN and CDR2 SVGIG (reference sequence).

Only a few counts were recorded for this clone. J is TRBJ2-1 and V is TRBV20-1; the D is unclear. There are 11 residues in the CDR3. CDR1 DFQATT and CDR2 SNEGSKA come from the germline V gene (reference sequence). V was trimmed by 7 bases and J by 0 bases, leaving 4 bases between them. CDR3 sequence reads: CSVSSYNEQFF. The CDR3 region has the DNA TGCAGTGTTAGCTCCTACAATGAGCAGTTCTTC.

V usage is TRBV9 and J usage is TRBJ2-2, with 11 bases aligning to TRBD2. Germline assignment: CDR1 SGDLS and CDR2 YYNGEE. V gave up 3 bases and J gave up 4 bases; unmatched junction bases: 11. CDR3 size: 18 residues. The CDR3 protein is CASSADPLAGVSTGELFF. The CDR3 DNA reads TGTGCCAGCAGCGCCGACCCACTAGCGGGGGTGAGCACCGGGGAGCTGTTTTTT.

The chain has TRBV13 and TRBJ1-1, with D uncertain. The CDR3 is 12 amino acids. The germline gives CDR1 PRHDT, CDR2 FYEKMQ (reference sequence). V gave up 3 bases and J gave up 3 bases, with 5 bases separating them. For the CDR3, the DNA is TGTGCCAGCAGCTTCGGGGACACTGAAGCTTTCTTT. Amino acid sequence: CASSFGDTEAFF.

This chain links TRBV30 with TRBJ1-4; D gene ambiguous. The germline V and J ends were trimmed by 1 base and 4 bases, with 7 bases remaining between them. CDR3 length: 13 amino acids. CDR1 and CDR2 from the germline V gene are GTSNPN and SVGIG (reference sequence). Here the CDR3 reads CAWSAGFNEKLFF. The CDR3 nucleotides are TGTGCCTGGAGTGCGGGGTTTAATGAAAAACTGTTTTTT.

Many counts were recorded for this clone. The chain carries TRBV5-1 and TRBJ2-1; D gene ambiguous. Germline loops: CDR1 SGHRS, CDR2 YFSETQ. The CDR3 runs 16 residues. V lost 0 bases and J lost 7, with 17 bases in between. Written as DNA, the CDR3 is TGCGCCAGCAGCTTGGGTCGGGTTGGGTTGATAAATGAGCAGTTCTTC. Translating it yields CASSLGRVGLINEQFF. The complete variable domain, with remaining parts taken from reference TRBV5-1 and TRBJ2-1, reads KAGVTQTPRYLIKTRGQQVTLSCSPISGHRSVSWYQQTPGQGLQFLFEYFSETQRNKGNFPGRFSGRQFSNSRSEMNVSTLELGDSALYLCASSLGRVGLINEQFFGPGTRLTVL.

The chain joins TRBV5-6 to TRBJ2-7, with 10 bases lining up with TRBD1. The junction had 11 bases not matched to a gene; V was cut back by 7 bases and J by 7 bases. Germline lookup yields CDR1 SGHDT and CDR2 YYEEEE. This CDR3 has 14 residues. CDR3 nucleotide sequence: TGTGCCAGCGCGCGGGGACAGGGGTTTGGAGAGCAGTACTTC. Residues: CASARGQGFGEQYF.

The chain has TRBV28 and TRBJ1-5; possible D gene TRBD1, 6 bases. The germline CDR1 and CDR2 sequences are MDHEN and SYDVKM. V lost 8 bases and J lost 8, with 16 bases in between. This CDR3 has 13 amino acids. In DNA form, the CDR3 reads TGTGCCAGCTGTAACAGGGCGGATGAGCCCCAGCATTTT. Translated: CASCNRADEPQHF.

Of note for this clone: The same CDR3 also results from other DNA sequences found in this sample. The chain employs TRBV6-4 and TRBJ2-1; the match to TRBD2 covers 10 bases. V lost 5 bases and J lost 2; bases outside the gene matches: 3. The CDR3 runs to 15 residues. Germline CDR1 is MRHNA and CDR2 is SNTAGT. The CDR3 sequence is CASSRLAGAYNEQFF. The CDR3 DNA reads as TGTGCCAGCAGTCGTCTAGCGGGAGCCTACAATGAGCAGTTCTTC.

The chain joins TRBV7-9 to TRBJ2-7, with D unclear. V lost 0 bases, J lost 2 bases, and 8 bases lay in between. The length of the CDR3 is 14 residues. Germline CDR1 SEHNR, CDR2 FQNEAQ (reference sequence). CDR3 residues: CASSLAGGPYEQYF. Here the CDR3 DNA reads TGTGCCAGCAGCTTAGCGGGCGGACCCTACGAGCAGTACTTC. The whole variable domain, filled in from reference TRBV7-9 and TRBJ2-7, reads DTGVSQNPRHKITKRGQNVTFRCDPISEHNRLYWYRQTLGQGPEFLTYFQNEAQLEKSRLLSDRFSAERPKGSFSTLEIQRTEQGDSAMYLCASSLAGGPYEQYFGPGTRLTVT.